The 3 T cell receptor beta chains reported below all come from one sample, sequenced in a study of cytomegalovirus exposure and HLA in healthy donors. The primer mix had 60 Vbeta and 13 Jbeta primers. Only in-frame clones appear in the TCRdb table, and some are missing; sequencing was by immunoSEQ multiplex PCR. The sample holds 100,000 to 150,000 clones, approximately 80% seen once. The sequenced sample was PBMCs. Every receptor here comes from a man between 45 and 60 years old in good health and CMV-seropositive.

As concerns this clone: This specimen includes other DNA sequences encoding the same CDR3. CDR3 coding DNA: TGTGCCAGCAGTGAGGGGGACAGGCTATACGAGCAGTACTTC. It yields the protein CASSEGDRLYEQYF. The chain joins TRBV6-1 to TRBJ2-7; TRBD1 aligns across 8 bases. Germline V gene lookup returns CDR1 MNHNS and CDR2 SASEGT. With 3 bases clipped from V and 4 bases from J, the junction kept 5 bases outside the gene matches. The CDR3 spans 14 residues.

The chain has TRBV6-6 and TRBJ1-1; D remains ambiguous. Per germline, CDR1 MNHNY and CDR2 SVGAGI (reference sequence). The CDR3 length is 13 residues. Trimming took 4 bases from V and 1 from J, leaving 7 bases between them. The CDR3 loop is CASSSRQNTEAFF. CDR3 nucleotides: TGTGCCAGCAGTTCAAGACAGAACACTGAAGCTTTCTTT.

This clone was picked up one time. The chain combines TRBV7-8 with TRBJ2-3, with a weak D call TRBD2 (7 bases). From germline, CDR1 is SGHVS and CDR2 FQNEAQ. Trimming left V 1 base short and J 2 bases short, with 13 bases between. This CDR3 is 16 amino acids long. The CDR3 coding sequence is TGTGCCAGCAGCTTAGGCAGGCGGGGGCCCACAGATACGCAGTATTTT. It encodes CASSLGRRGPTDTQYF.